A selection of T cell receptor beta chains follows, all from one sample in a study of cytomegalovirus exposure and HLA in healthy donors. Generated by immunoSEQ multiplex PCR, the TCRdb table keeps only in-frame clones and is missing some. The sample has some 62,000 clones. Sequencing was performed on PBMCs. The receptors stem from a man aged 30 to 45 in good health and CMV-seropositive. Each CDR3 is given with its conserved first and last residue. A D gene is named only where the DNA matches it firmly.

TRBD2	TRBV19	TRBJ2-1	CASSINSGFQHNEQFF	TGTGCCAGTAGTATTAATAGCGGGTTCCAACACAATGAGCAGTTCTTC
TRBD2	TRBV30	TRBJ2-1	CAWSAPGGVSDEQFF	TGTGCCTGGAGTGCTCCGGGGGGAGTCTCGGATGAGCAGTTCTTC
TRBD1	TRBV7-9	TRBJ2-5	CASSTTGGQETQYF	TGTGCCAGCAGCACAACAGGGGGGCAGGAGACCCAGTACTTC
TRBD1	TRBV4-1	TRBJ1-1	CASSRRDSEAFF	TGCGCCAGCAGCCGCCGGGACAGTGAAGCTTTCTTT
TRBD1	TRBV7-9	TRBJ1-4	CASSPGEHRGVKLFF	TGTGCCAGCAGCCCCGGGGAACACAGGGGGGTAAAACTGTTTTTT
.	TRBV15	TRBJ2-1	CATSLGQSSDNEQFF	TGTGCCACCAGCCTTGGACAAAGCTCCGACAATGAGCAGTTCTTC
TRBD1	TRBV27	TRBJ1-1	CASRGQGGSTEAFF	TGTGCCAGCAGGGGACAGGGAGGGAGTACTGAAGCTTTCTTT
.	TRBV6-5	TRBJ2-7	CASSLATAQGEQYF	TGTGCCAGCAGTCTAGCGACAGCTCAAGGGGAGCAGTACTTC
TRBD2	TRBV10-3	TRBJ2-7	CAISGGPAGVSDEQYF	TGTGCCATCAGTGGGGGGCCAGCGGGAGTCAGCGACGAGCAGTACTTC
TRBD2	TRBV6-5	TRBJ2-5	CASRRTSGETQYF	TGTGCCAGCAGAAGGACTAGCGGAGAGACCCAGTACTTC
.	TRBV13	TRBJ1-6	CASSFRDRNNSPLHF	TGTGCCAGCAGCTTTCGAGACAGGAATAATTCACCCCTACACTTT
TRBD1	TRBV5-1	TRBJ2-1	CASSLFGTGYTEQFF	TGCGCCAGCAGCTTGTTTGGGACAGGGTATACGGAGCAGTTCTTC
.	TRBV6-1	TRBJ1-3	CASSEVGGSGGNTIYF	TGTGCCAGCAGTGAAGTAGGGGGTTCGGGTGGAAACACCATATATTTT
TRBD1	TRBV5-4	TRBJ1-4	CASSLKGAEKLFF	TGTGCCAGCAGCTTGAAGGGGGCCGAAAAACTGTTTTTT
.	TRBV30	TRBJ2-1	CAWRRQTTGHNEQFF	TGTGCCTGGAGGAGGCAAACGACAGGTCACAATGAGCAGTTCTTC
TRBD1	TRBV5-4	TRBJ2-1	CASSPWTGPSYNEQFF	TGTGCCAGCAGCCCCTGGACAGGGCCCTCCTACAATGAGCAGTTCTTC
TRBD1	TRBV6-6	TRBJ1-5	CAVNRGTESNQPQHF	TGTGCCGTTAACCGGGGGACAGAGAGCAATCAGCCCCAGCATTTT
TRBD2	TRBV5-1	TRBJ2-1	CASSYSGGADEQFF	TGCGCCAGCAGCTATAGCGGGGGGGCCGATGAGCAGTTCTTC
.	TRBV30	TRBJ2-3	CAWSRRGTYTDTQYF	TGTGCCTGGAGTCGCCGGGGGACCTACACAGATACGCAGTATTTT
.	TRBV9	TRBJ2-4	CASSSAYIQYF	TGTGCCAGCAGTAGCGCGTACATTCAGTACTTC
.	TRBV9	TRBJ1-6	CVSSVDGGISYNSPLHF	TGTGTCAGCAGCGTAGATGGGGGCATCTCCTATAATTCACCCCTCCACTTT
TRBD1	TRBV5-6	TRBJ1-4	CASSLPGQGNEKLFF	TGTGCCAGCAGCTTGCCGGGACAGGGGAATGAAAAACTGTTTTTT
.	TRBV9	TRBJ2-7	CASSVEGEGYYEQYF	TGTGCCAGCAGCGTAGAGGGGGAGGGTTACTACGAGCAGTACTTC
.	TRBV18	TRBJ1-1	CASSPRQKQNTEAFF	TGTGCCAGCTCACCACGACAGAAACAGAACACTGAAGCTTTCTTT
TRBD1	TRBV4-1	TRBJ2-3	CASSQHTRQGVKDTQYF	TGCGCCAGCAGCCAACATACTAGACAGGGGGTGAAAGATACGCAGTATTTT
.	TRBV11-3	TRBJ2-7	CASRTQSSSYEQYF	TGTGCCAGCAGAACACAGTCCTCTTCCTACGAGCAGTACTTC
.	TRBV5-1	TRBJ1-1	CASSGEVNTEAFF	TGCGCCAGCAGCGGGGAGGTAAACACTGAAGCTTTCTTT
.	TRBV11-3	TRBJ1-2	CASSSPKIDNVCGYTF	TGTGCCAGCAGCTCCCCGAAAATCGACAATGTATGCGGCTACACCTTC
TRBD1	TRBV4-1	TRBJ1-1	CASSQEVSRTGGPNSNTEAFF	TGCGCCAGCAGCCAAGAAGTTAGTCGGACAGGGGGTCCCAATTCGAACACTGAAGCTTTCTTT
TRBD2	TRBV29-1	TRBJ2-7	CSVDGGREYEQYF	TGCAGCGTTGACGGGGGGAGGGAATACGAGCAGTACTTC
TRBD1	TRBV6-1	TRBJ1-3	CASSGQGPGNTIYF	TGTGCCAGCAGTGGACAGGGGCCCGGAAACACCATATATTTT
.	TRBV28	TRBJ2-7	CASNGGSHHEQYF	TGTGCCAGCAACGGAGGCTCTCACCACGAGCAGTACTTC
TRBD2	TRBV7-9	TRBJ2-7	CASSLLREGQYEQYF	TGTGCCAGCAGCTTGCTGCGGGAGGGCCAATACGAGCAGTACTTC
.	TRBV4-2	TRBJ1-2	CASSQSNNYGYTF	TGTGCCAGCAGCCAAAGCAATAACTATGGCTACACCTTC
TRBD1	TRBV6-5	TRBJ1-1	CASSLRDRAPEAFF	TGTGCCAGCAGCCTCCGGGACAGGGCGCCTGAAGCTTTCTTT
.	TRBV9	TRBJ2-1	CASSGTILRNNEQFF	TGTGCCAGCAGCGGAACTATCCTCCGAAACAATGAGCAGTTCTTC
.	TRBV29-1	TRBJ2-2	CSVEGVNTGELFF	TGCAGCGTTGAAGGAGTGAACACCGGGGAGCTGTTTTTT
TRBD2	TRBV5-6	TRBJ2-2	CASSSSLAGANTGELFF	TGTGCCAGCAGCTCCTCGCTAGCGGGGGCGAACACCGGGGAGCTGTTTTTT
.	TRBV7-3	TRBJ1-6	CASSLGQNNSPLHF	TGTGCCAGCAGCTTAGGGCAGAATAATTCACCCCTCCACTTT
.	TRBV30	TRBJ1-2	CAWSAGYGYTF	TGTGCCTGGAGTGCGGGGTATGGCTACACCTTC
TRBD1	TRBV9	TRBJ2-7	CASSVAGTGTAYEQYF	TGTGCCAGCAGCGTAGCTGGGACAGGGACTGCCTACGAGCAGTACTTC
TRBD1	TRBV19	TRBJ2-5	CASSSRDRGGETQYF	TGTGCCAGTAGTAGCCGGGACAGGGGAGGGGAGACCCAGTACTTC
TRBD2	TRBV19	TRBJ2-1	CASSIGTSGFGNEQFF	TGTGCCAGTAGTATAGGTACTAGCGGATTTGGCAATGAGCAGTTCTTC
TRBD1	TRBV5-1	TRBJ2-1	CASSLVGQGLYNEQFF	TGCGCCAGCAGCTTGGTGGGACAGGGCCTCTACAATGAGCAGTTCTTC
TRBD2	TRBV6-1	TRBJ2-3	CASSEAPGLAASTNTQYF	TGTGCCAGCAGTGAAGCGCCGGGACTAGCGGCTAGCACAAATACGCAGTATTTT